A selection of T cell receptor beta chains follows, all from one sample in a study of blood T cell repertoires in COVID-19. Assay: immunoSEQ multiplex PCR; the TCRdb copy retains only in-frame clones and omits some. This table has approximately 49,000 clones, 82% appearing once. The sequenced material came from peripheral blood. Every receptor here comes from a woman aged 55-75 years with acute or convalescent COVID-19. Both conserved end residues are part of each CDR3. A D gene is named only where the DNA matches it firmly. The size entry is marked missing in some rows and otherwise reads once, few, many or a size class.

abundance,j_gene,v_gene,d_gene,CDR3aa,CDR3nt
NA,TRBJ1-3,TRBV5-1,NA,CASSLVSTGSSGNTIYF,TGCGCCAGCAGCTTGGTGTCGACGGGGTCTTCTGGAAACACCATATATTTT
NA,TRBJ1-1,TRBV29-1,NA,CSVAEPLNQAFF,TGCAGCGTTGCTGAGCCGTTAAACCAAGCTTTCTTT
once,TRBJ1-1,TRBV7-9,NA,CASSLREGTEAFF,TGTGCCAGCAGCCTGAGGGAGGGAACTGAAGCTTTCTTT
NA,TRBJ1-1,TRBV5-1,NA,CASSWGDNTEAFF,TGCGCCAGCAGCTGGGGAGATAACACTGAAGCTTTCTTT
NA,TRBJ2-1,TRBV7-6,TRBD2,CASSPPGAGGLNEQFF,TGTGCCAGCAGCCCGCCCGGAGCGGGGGGGCTCAATGAGCAGTTCTTC
NA,TRBJ2-7,TRBV20-1,TRBD1,CSASATGTYEQYF,TGCAGTGCTAGTGCGACAGGGACCTACGAGCAGTACTTC
few,TRBJ1-2,TRBV7-2,NA,CASSLTAANYGYTF,TGTGCCAGCAGCTTAACGGCAGCGAACTATGGCTACACCTTC
NA,TRBJ1-5,TRBV19,NA,CASSIVGAALQPQHF,TGTGCCAGTAGTATAGTGGGGGCTGCTCTCCAGCCCCAGCATTTT
NA,TRBJ1-6,TRBV27,TRBD1,CARARHRDRRYIIHGVHF,TGTGCCAGGGCACGACACCGGGACAGGAGATACATAATTCATGGGGTCCACTTT
few,TRBJ1-1,TRBV4-1,NA,CASSHTFGGNTEAFF,TGCGCCAGCAGCCATACCTTCGGAGGGAACACTGAAGCTTTCTTT
NA,TRBJ1-1,TRBV10-3,TRBD1,CATQGAGTEAFF,TGTGCCACACAGGGGGCTGGCACTGAAGCTTTCTTT
NA,TRBJ2-5,TRBV28,NA,CASSPQGPGTQYF,TGTGCCAGCAGTCCTCAGGGTCCGGGGACCCAGTACTTC
NA,TRBJ1-6,TRBV27,NA,CASSLVPIRNSPLHF,TGTGCCAGCAGTTTAGTCCCTATCCGGAATTCACCCCTCCACTTT
once,TRBJ2-6,TRBV11-3,NA,CASSQEPGANVLTF,TGTGCCAGCAGCCAGGAACCTGGGGCCAACGTCCTGACTTTC
medium-sized,TRBJ2-1,TRBV3-1/TRBV3-2,TRBD1,CASSQDRGTGGGNEQFF,TGTGCCAGCAGCCAAGATAGAGGGACAGGGGGGGGCAATGAGCAGTTCTTC
NA,TRBJ2-7,TRBV9,TRBD2,CASSVGGAGGLEQYF,TGTGCCAGCAGCGTAGGGGGAGCGGGAGGGTTGGAGCAGTACTTC
NA,TRBJ1-5,TRBV28,NA,CASSILNQPQHF,TGTGCCAGCAGTATCCTTAATCAGCCCCAGCATTTT
once,TRBJ1-2,TRBV7-9,NA,CASNKDASGMPTNYGYTF,TGTGCCAGCAACAAAGATGCGTCAGGGATGCCCACTAACTATGGCTACACCTTC
NA,TRBJ1-6,TRBV28,TRBD1,CASSLYRTGYGSPLHF,TGTGCCAGCAGTTTATACAGGACAGGGTATGGCTCACCCCTCCACTTT
NA,TRBJ1-3,TRBV3-1/TRBV3-2,NA,CASSQVPSPGNTIYF,TGTGCCAGCAGCCAAGTTCCCTCTCCTGGAAACACCATATATTTT
NA,TRBJ2-7,TRBV19,TRBD2,CASSVGLGRLAGGFYEQYF,TGTGCCAGTAGTGTCGGTCTGGGTCGACTAGCGGGGGGCTTCTACGAGCAGTACTTC
NA,TRBJ1-5,TRBV4-1,NA,CASSQLQGAAGVNQPQHF,TGCGCCAGCAGCCAGCTACAGGGTGCCGCTGGGGTCAATCAGCCCCAGCATTTT
NA,TRBJ1-1,TRBV28,NA,CASSIPKSTEAFF,TGTGCCAGCAGTATCCCTAAGAGCACTGAAGCTTTCTTT
NA,TRBJ2-7,TRBV5-1,TRBD1,CASSLGTTGARDYEQYF,TGCGCCAGCAGCTTGGGTACTACAGGGGCCAGAGACTACGAGCAGTACTTC
NA,TRBJ1-2,TRBV6-2/TRBV6-3,NA,CASSTGTVVYGYTF,TGTGCCAGCAGTACAGGGACGGTCGTCTATGGCTACACCTTC
NA,TRBJ2-7,TRBV5-4,NA,CASSLGHWAEQYF,TGTGCCAGCAGCTTGGGACATTGGGCCGAGCAGTACTTC
NA,TRBJ1-5,TRBV5-8,NA,CASSLEWGVGNQPQHF,TGTGCCAGCAGCTTGGAGTGGGGGGTAGGTAATCAGCCCCAGCATTTT
NA,TRBJ1-4,TRBV19,NA,CASRFRGEKLFF,TGTGCCAGTCGATTCCGGGGTGAAAAACTGTTTTTT
NA,TRBJ2-6,TRBV7-2,TRBD2,CASSPRTSGTFSGANVLTF,TGTGCCAGCAGCCCCCGGACTAGCGGGACCTTCTCTGGGGCCAACGTCCTGACTTTC
NA,TRBJ1-6,TRBV12-3/TRBV12-4,NA,CASSSLVRPLHF,TGTGCCAGCAGCTCCCTGGTGAGACCCCTCCACTTT
few,TRBJ1-1,TRBV5-1,NA,CASSFQGRDTEAFF,TGCGCCAGCAGCTTTCAGGGTCGTGACACTGAAGCTTTCTTT
few,TRBJ1-2,TRBV7-2,TRBD1,CASSQQGTLYGYTF,TGTGCCAGCAGCCAACAGGGGACACTCTATGGCTACACCTTC
medium-sized,TRBJ2-5,TRBV6-5,NA,CASSYSPGDSGETQYF,TGTGCCAGCAGTTACTCTCCCGGGGACTCCGGGGAGACCCAGTACTTC
NA,TRBJ1-2,TRBV7-9,TRBD1,CASSLRTGSYGYTF,TGTGCCAGCAGCTTAAGGACAGGGTCCTATGGCTACACCTTC
NA,TRBJ2-1,TRBV5-1,NA,CASSLSGAGNEQFF,TGCGCCAGCAGCTTGTCAGGGGCGGGCAATGAGCAGTTCTTC
NA,TRBJ1-1,TRBV3-1/TRBV3-2,TRBD1,CASSQNRGRGTEAFF,TGTGCCAGCAGCCAGAACAGGGGGCGGGGCACTGAAGCTTTCTTT
NA,TRBJ1-1,TRBV25-1,NA,CASSDRDSPEAFF,TGTGCCAGCAGTGACCGGGACTCTCCTGAAGCTTTCTTT
NA,TRBJ1-1,TRBV18,NA,CASSPNFGQMNTEAFF,TGTGCCAGCTCACCTAATTTTGGGCAAATGAACACTGAAGCTTTCTTT
NA,TRBJ1-5,TRBV27,NA,CASRRGGDSNQPQHF,TGTGCCAGCAGGCGGGGAGGGGATAGCAATCAGCCCCAGCATTTT
NA,TRBJ1-2,TRBV6-6,TRBD1,CASSYSVGQGAGYTF,TGTGCCAGCAGTTACTCGGTAGGACAGGGGGCCGGCTACACCTTC
NA,TRBJ2-1,TRBV5-8,NA,CASSLAKIISNEQFF,TGTGCCAGCAGCTTGGCGAAAATTATCAGCAATGAGCAGTTCTTC
NA,TRBJ2-7,TRBV14,TRBD2,CASSQVASGRGEQYF,TGTGCCAGCAGCCAAGTGGCTAGCGGGAGGGGCGAGCAGTACTTC
NA,TRBJ1-2,TRBV29-1,NA,CSVEGGPDAYKAPF,TGCAGCGTTGAGGGCGGGCCGGACGCCTACAAAGCCCCATTC
few,TRBJ1-1,TRBV2,NA,CASTAITLKGGTEAFF,TGTGCCAGCACCGCTATAACACTCAAGGGAGGTACTGAAGCTTTCTTT
NA,TRBJ2-5,TRBV7-9,NA,CASSLGETETQYF,TGTGCCAGCAGCCTAGGGGAGACTGAGACCCAGTACTTC
NA,TRBJ2-5,TRBV7-7,TRBD1,CASSLGSGQGGETQYF,TGTGCCAGCAGCTTAGGTTCGGGACAGGGGGGAGAGACCCAGTACTTC
few,TRBJ2-1,TRBV24-1,TRBD2,CATSDVTSASYNEQFF,TGTGCCACCAGTGATGTGACTAGCGCCTCCTACAATGAGCAGTTCTTC
NA,TRBJ1-5,TRBV7-9,TRBD1,CASSLGTGGNQPQHF,TGTGCCAGCAGCCTAGGGACAGGGGGCAATCAGCCCCAGCATTTT